A single sample gave rise to the 3 T cell receptor beta chains below, sequenced in a study of T cells in localized non-small cell lung cancer (dated by TCRdb to 2018 to 2020). Receptors were amplified or captured by the immunoSEQ multiplex PCR assay. TCRdb stores this immuneACCESS table with in-frame sequences only. Part of the clones is absent; in the studies checked, under half of the shortfall reflects unresolved V genes, and no reason is known for the rest. The table for this sample lists about 40,000 clones; 88% of them were counted only once. The top ten hold roughly 2.5% of the sample. The source was peripheral blood, collected before any cancer treatment. The receptors stem from a woman aged 35-75 years with stage I lung adenocarcinoma.

A few counts support this clone. The chain is built from TRBV6-1 and TRBJ2-6, with 8 bases fitting TRBD1. Trimming at V came to 5 bases and at J to 4 bases, leaving 1 base not matched to a gene. Looked up from germline, CDR1 is MNHNS and CDR2 is SASEGT. The CDR3 extends over 14 amino acids. DNA for the CDR3: TGTGCCAGCAGTAGACAGGGGGGGGCCAACGTCCTGACTTTC. Its protein is CASSRQGGANVLTF.

The V gene is TRBV30, the J gene TRBJ1-3, with D tentatively TRBD1 (5 bases). Germline values: CDR1 GTSNPN, CDR2 SVGIG (reference sequence). The CDR3 is 14 residues long. V was trimmed by 3 bases and J by 0 bases, leaving 9 bases between them. The CDR3 loop reads CAWSKGTSGNTIYF. In DNA form, the CDR3 reads TGTGCCTGGAGCAAAGGGACCTCTGGAAACACCATATATTTT.

The CDR3 DNA follows: TGTGCCAGCAGCTTCGACAGGGCCGCGGCTGAAGCTTTCTTT. Translating it yields CASSFDRAAAEAFF. The genes are TRBV6-5 and TRBJ1-1, with 7 bases that match TRBD1. The V gene end was trimmed by 6 bases and the J gene end by 6 bases; junction bases not matched to a gene: 10. Germline CDR1 reads MNHEY; CDR2 reads SVGAGI. The length of the CDR3 is 14 residues.